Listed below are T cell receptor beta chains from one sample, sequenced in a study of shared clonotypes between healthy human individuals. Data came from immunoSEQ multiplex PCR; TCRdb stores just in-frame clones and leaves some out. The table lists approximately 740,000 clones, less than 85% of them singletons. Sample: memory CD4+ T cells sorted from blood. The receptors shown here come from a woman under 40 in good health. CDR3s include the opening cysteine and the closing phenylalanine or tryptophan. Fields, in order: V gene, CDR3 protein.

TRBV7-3,CASSSIRSGELFF
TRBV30,CAWGPEFQGETQYF
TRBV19,CASSPRGGTRPQHF
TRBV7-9,CASSLSDRGRLLNTEAFF
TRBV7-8,CASSLVAKGAYEQYF
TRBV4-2,CASGGVAGEKLFF
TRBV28,CASSFKLPHTYEQYF
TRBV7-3,CASSELAREQFF
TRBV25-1,CASSIWTSGTDGEQFF
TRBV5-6,CASSSGWGKETQYF
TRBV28,CASSFVVNTEAFF
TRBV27,CASSLAPTQGYEQYF
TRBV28,CAIRRGTSTDTQYF
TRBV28,CASWVTLGQPQHF
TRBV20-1,CSARDEEQFF
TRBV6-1,CASSEGRGTFF
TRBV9,CASSPGSFGETQYF
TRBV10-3,CAISGQTYEQYF
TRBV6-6,CASSKTGIEQYF
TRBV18,CASSEGQGWDEQFF
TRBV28,CASSASTFNTEAFF
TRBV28,CASRALGGILSQPQHF
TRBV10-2,CASRRAGNYEQYF
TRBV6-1,CASRGREGRNEQFF
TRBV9,CASSPGTSGSNEQFF
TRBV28,CASSFLGTGAKDQPQHF
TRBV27,CASSLWPITGQGQHF
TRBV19,CASSWQGSIYGYTF
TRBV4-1,CASSQPTSGRATTQYF
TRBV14,CASSQVMAYNEQFF
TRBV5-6,CASSWETGWVNTEAFF
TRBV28,CARSPTGHLYEQYF